This TCR beta chain comes out of a study of cytomegalovirus exposure and HLA in healthy donors. On the study more broadly: A subsequent analysis stated that the 110 or so validation repertoires were run on the same platform as the approximately 700 first-cohort repertoires. Points from the study as a whole: The authors listed some 150 TCR beta chains as cytomegalovirus-associated.

Separation from the approximately 660-subject first cohort characterized the roughly 130-subject validation cohort, to which the donors belonged. Profiling relied on immunoSEQ multiplex PCR, and the TCRdb table lists in-frame clones only, not all of them. The data hold tens of thousands of clones, with around 97% observed a single time. The germline CDR1 and CDR2 sequences are MGHRA and YSYEKL. The V gene end was trimmed by 4 bases and the J gene end by 5 bases; junction bases not matched to a gene: 7. The CDR3 loop spans 14 amino acids. As concerns this clone: The antigen is undetermined.

The sequence derives from a woman aged 18-29 years in good health and CMV-seropositive. This rearrangement joins TRBV4-1 to TRBJ2-7; TRBD1 matches 8 bases. Sample: PBMCs. DNA of the CDR3: TGCGCCAGCAGCCCTAGACAGGGGTGGGACGAGCAGTACTTC. It specifies CASSPRQGWDEQYF.